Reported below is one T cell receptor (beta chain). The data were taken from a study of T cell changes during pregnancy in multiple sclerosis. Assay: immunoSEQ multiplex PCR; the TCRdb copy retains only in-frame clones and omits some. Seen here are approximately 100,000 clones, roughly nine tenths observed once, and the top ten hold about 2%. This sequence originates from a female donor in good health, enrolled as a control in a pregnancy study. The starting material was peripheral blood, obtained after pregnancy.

The CDR3 loop reads CASRRGTGQETQYF. The CDR3 nucleotides are TGTGCCAGCAGGCGTGGGACAGGGCAAGAGACCCAGTACTTC. The chain has TRBV6-6 and TRBJ2-5, with 9 bases that match TRBD1. The CDR3 sequence is 14 residues long. From germline, CDR1 is MNHNY and CDR2 SVGAGI (reference sequence). With 6 bases clipped from V and 2 bases from J, the junction kept 4 bases outside the gene matches.